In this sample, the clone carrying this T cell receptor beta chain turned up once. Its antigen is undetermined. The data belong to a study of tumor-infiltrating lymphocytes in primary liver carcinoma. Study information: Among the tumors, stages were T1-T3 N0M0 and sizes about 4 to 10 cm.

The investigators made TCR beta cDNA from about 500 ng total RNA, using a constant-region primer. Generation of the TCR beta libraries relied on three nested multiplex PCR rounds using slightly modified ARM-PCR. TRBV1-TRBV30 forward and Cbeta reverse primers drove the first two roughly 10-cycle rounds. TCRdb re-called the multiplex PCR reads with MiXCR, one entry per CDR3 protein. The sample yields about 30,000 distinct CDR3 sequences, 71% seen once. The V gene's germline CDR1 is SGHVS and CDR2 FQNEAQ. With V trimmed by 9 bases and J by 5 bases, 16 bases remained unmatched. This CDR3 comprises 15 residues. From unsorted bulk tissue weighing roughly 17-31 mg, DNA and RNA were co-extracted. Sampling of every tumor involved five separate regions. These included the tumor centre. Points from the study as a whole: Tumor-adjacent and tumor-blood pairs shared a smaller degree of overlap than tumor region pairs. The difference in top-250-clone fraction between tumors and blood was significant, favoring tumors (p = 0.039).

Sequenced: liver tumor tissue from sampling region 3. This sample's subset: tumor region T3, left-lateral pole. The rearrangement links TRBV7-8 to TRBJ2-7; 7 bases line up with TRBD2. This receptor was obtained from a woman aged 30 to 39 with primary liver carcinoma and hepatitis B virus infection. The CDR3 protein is CASSPTGRGSHEQYF. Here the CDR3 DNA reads TGTGCCAGTAGTCCTACTGGGCGGGGGTCCCACGAGCAGTACTTC.